The following is a TCR beta chain sequence with its context. Antigen specificity is unknown. The CDR3 is 13 residues long. V shed 2 bases, J shed 6 bases, and the junction held 2 bases outside the gene matches. Germline V gene sequence: CDR1 MNHEY, CDR2 SVGAGI. The sample originates from a study of STAT5B mutations in CD4+ large granular lymphocyte leukemia. Study-wide context: Among healthy donors, a particular HLA allele went with more CDR3 'QG' motifs.

Sequencing was at survey level. TCRdb's table, derived via immunoSEQ multiplex PCR, lists solely in-frame clones and lacks some. The table records 37,000 or so clones, 81% of them present only once. Whole-study results and caveats: Without putative leukemic clones, patient CD4-sorted repertoires remained more clonal than healthy CD4+ repertoires.

The TCR sequence derives from a human donor in good health. J is TRBJ2-3 and V is TRBV6-5; TRBD2 agrees at 7 bases. Sequencing input: CD4+ T cells from blood buffy coats. CDR3 bases: TGTGCCAGCAGTTACGGGGAGGGTGATACGCAGTATTTT. Its translation is CASSYGEGDTQYF.